The 12 T cell receptor beta chains reported below all come from one sample, sequenced in a study of T cells in Graves' hyperthyroidism and ophthalmopathy. The TCR beta CDR3 regions underwent amplification using RNA transcripts as the source. An initial round of RT-PCR targeting the TCR CDR3 relied on the HTBI primer set. Via MiXCR, TCRdb re-called the multiplex PCR reads, giving one row per CDR3 protein. The data hold hundreds of thousands of distinct CDR3 sequences, with over 35% observed a single time. The material sequenced was blood. Receptors originate from a man between 18 and 29 years old with Graves' hyperthyroidism.

There are many counts of this clonotype. The CDR3 DNA follows: TGTGCCAGCAGCCCGGACACTAGGCACGAGCAGTACTTC. Translation gives CASSPDTRHEQYF. The genes are TRBV7-2 and TRBJ2-7, with D perhaps assigned TRBD1 or TRBD2 (5 bases each). In germline, CDR1 is SGHTA, CDR2 FQGNSA. The CDR3 runs to 13 residues. Trimming cost V 5 bases and J 5 bases, with 13 bases left between them.

This chain links TRBV18 with TRBJ1-1, with 7 nucleotides matching TRBD1. The germline CDR1 and CDR2 sequences are KGHSH and LQKENI. V trimming: 2 bases; J trimming: 5 bases; junction bases outside the gene matches: 5. The length of the CDR3 is 14 residues. The CDR3 coding sequence is TGTGCCAGCTCACCAACAGGGGATAAGACTGAAGCTTTCTTT. Translation: CASSPTGDKTEAFF.

Comment on this clonotype: The germline gene is not matched at one end of the junction; a read error may be the cause. This rearrangement joins TRBV4-3 to TRBJ2-7; a possible D gene is TRBD1 (5 bases). Germline values: CDR1 LGHNA, CDR2 YSLEER. The CDR3 is 13 residues long. The CDR3 reads CASSQDRAGAPAF. The CDR3 DNA reads TGCGCCAGCAGCCAAGATAGGGCTGGGGCCCCTGCCTTC.

The V call is TRBV6-1, the J call TRBJ2-7, with 7 positions matching TRBD2. Germline V lookup: CDR1 MNHNS, CDR2 SASEGT. With 7 bases clipped from V and 6 bases from J, the junction kept 15 bases outside the gene matches. This CDR3 spans 15 amino acids. The CDR3 DNA reads TGTGCCAGCAACCGCCCCGCCGGGGGGTTCGGCGAGCAGTACTTC. Amino acid sequence: CASNRPAGGFGEQYF.

This clonotype was recorded only once. J is TRBJ1-4 and V is TRBV16, with D maybe TRBD1 (6 bases). Germline V lookup: CDR1 KGHSY, CDR2 FQNENV. V was cut by 6 bases and J by 11 bases, with 10 bases left in between. The CDR3 spans 11 residues. The CDR3 spells CASRPGEKLFF. DNA of the CDR3: TGTGCCAGCAGGCCAGGGGAGAAACTGTTTTTT.

The CDR3 DNA follows: TGTGCCAGTCACGGCAATAGCGGGGACCGCGCTGAAAAACTGTTTTTT. Encoded protein: CASHGNSGDRAEKLFF. V is TRBV7-2 and J is TRBJ1-4; weak D call: TRBD1 (5 bases). CDR1 is SGHTA, CDR2 FQGNSA, per germline. This CDR3 region has 16 residues. V was trimmed by 9 bases and J by 7 bases, leaving 24 bases between them.

This chain uses TRBV11-3 with TRBJ1-2, with D hard to call. CDR3 length: 15 amino acids. The germline V and J ends were trimmed by 5 bases and 6 bases, with 19 bases remaining between them. Germline lookup yields CDR1 SGHNT and CDR2 YENEEA. CDR3 nucleotide sequence: TGTGCCAGCAGCCCTCGGCGGGGAGTCCATGATGGCTACACCTTC. Translated, it gives CASSPRRGVHDGYTF.

For this clonotype: A single base separates this from a much larger clone, so it may be a read error. The V and J genes are TRBV10-3 and TRBJ1-1, with no clear D. Germline lookup yields CDR1 ENHRY and CDR2 SYGVKD. CDR3 length: 12 residues. Trimming took 7 bases from V and 5 from J, leaving 11 bases between them. The CDR3 spells CAINDGRTEAFF. The CDR3 nucleotides are TGTGCCATCAATGATGGGAGGACTGAAGCTTTCTTT.

The chain couples TRBV20-1 to TRBJ1-2; D call uncertain. CDR3 size: 13 residues. Germline assignment: CDR1 DFQATT and CDR2 SNEGSKA (reference sequence). The V end was cut by 5 bases, the J end by 4 bases, with 14 bases between. In DNA, the CDR3 is TGCAGTGCTTCCCCGGACTCCATCTATGGCTACACCTTC. Residues: CSASPDSIYGYTF.

This clonotype turned up a few times. This chain connects TRBV9 to TRBJ2-2, with 8 positions matching TRBD2. With 5 bases clipped from V and 2 bases from J, the junction kept 2 bases outside the gene matches. Germline V gene data show CDR1 as SGDLS and CDR2 as YYNGEE. The length of the CDR3 is 14 residues. CDR3 protein: CASRTSDNTGELFF. Written as DNA, the CDR3 is TGTGCCAGCAGGACTAGCGATAACACCGGGGAGCTGTTTTTT.

This clonotype occurred once. The rearrangement joins TRBV29-1 to TRBJ2-7; maybe TRBD2 (5 bases). This CDR3 region has 11 residues. CDR1 is SQVTM, CDR2 ANQGSEA, per germline. V lost 6 bases, J lost 3 bases, and 9 bases lay in between. CDR3 nucleotide sequence: TGCAGCGTCGGGAAGGACTACGAGCAGTACTTC. Translation: CSVGKDYEQYF.

The rearrangement uses TRBV15 and TRBJ1-3; weak D call: TRBD1 (5 bases). CDR1 LNHNV and CDR2 YYDKDF come from the germline V gene (reference sequence). This CDR3 spans 17 amino acids. The V gene lost 3 bases and the J gene lost 0 bases, with 15 bases spanning the gap. CDR3 in DNA: TGTGCCACCAGCAGCGAAGGGGCAGGGATCTCTGGAAACACCATATATTTT. Translating it yields CATSSEGAGISGNTIYF.